This TCR beta chain appears in the sequencing data of a study of identical twins (dated by TCRdb to 2016 to 2017). For the study in its entirety: The study deep-sequenced TCR alpha and beta repertoires from monozygotic twins, unrelated adults of various ages and cord blood to test whether fetal clonotypes persist. Replicate twin experiments were performed at different times using different library preparation protocols to rule out contamination.

Every donor in the study was a healthy Caucasian. The twin cohort consisted of three pairs of female monozygotic twins, all aged 18 to 29 years. The RNA used for TCR libraries was isolated from peripheral blood mononuclear cells. About this clonotype itself: Which antigen it targets is not known. The input lacks base qualities; no much larger clone sits a single base away.

Library construction relied on 5' RACE. TCRdb lists the instrument as Illumina HiSeq 2000. Template switching added a universal primer binding site, and the final cDNA carried a unique molecular identifier that allowed TCR cDNA molecules to be counted accurately. Specific primers in the conserved constant-segment region were used to synthesize first-strand cDNA for TCR alpha and beta chains. Each cDNA library was double barcoded, with a SMART-Mk sample barcode plus Illumina barcodes, to control for contamination. TruSeq adapter sequences and Illumina sample barcodes were added in two successive PCR steps. TCR alpha and beta cDNA libraries were sequenced on the Illumina HiSeq platform with custom primers. In the source study's methods: MiGEC processed the raw reads to extract unique molecular identifiers, while MiXCR was used to determine the CDR3 positions. Recombination models were inferred per individual with the repgenHMM and IGoR tools using an EM algorithm. Shared clonotype analysis was performed with the tcR package in R, normalizing sharing by the product of cloneset sizes. To study raw recombination free of thymic and clonal selection effects, out-of-frame nonproductive sequences were analyzed. TCRdb passed the public sequencing reads through fastp at Q25 and MiXCR, retaining productive beta sequences. A single entry per CDR3 protein holds the most common genes and DNA from its merged rows. TCRdb's processing, not the study's, gives the V and J calls here. The sample table holds some 900,000 distinct CDR3 sequences, of which around an eighth were seen once. The ten largest clonotypes hold 1.5% to 2% of the sample.

The CDR3 has 14 amino acids, counting the end cysteine and phenylalanine. Only CDR3 DNA remains: 42 bases, in frame from the first base. V is shortened by 6 bases, J by 1 base, and the region joining them spans 12 bases. Based on the germline V gene, the CDR1 and CDR2 sequences are ENHRY and SYGVKD. The paper's findings and limits, for the study overall: Because the same donors could not be followed over many years, the conclusions depended on cross-sectional statistical analysis. Invariant T cells such as MAIT and iNKT could partly confound zero-insertion analyses, although diverse VJ usage argued against such confounding for most clonotypes. Fewer insertions were carried by abundant cord blood beta clonotypes; a weaker similar trend was observed in young adult naive repertoires, while no such trend was observed in memory repertoires. Out-of-frame TCR alpha sharing in monozygotic twins was systematically underestimated by recombination models, whereas sharing between unrelated individuals was in agreement with the recombination models. In beta out-of-frame sequences, excess twin sharing was weaker, because having fewer shared sequences lowered the signal-to-noise ratio. Compared with coincidental sharing between unrelated individuals, out-of-frame TCR alpha sequences shared between twins showed an excess of sequences with low generation probability.

These same data were also listed under a study on yellow fever vaccine responses in identical twins. According to the second study: The T cell response to vaccination in identical twins was reported by the authors to appear partly convergent and partly personalized. In identical twins, the study followed T cell clones that responded to the vaccine with precision.

The sample consisted of PBMCs. Recombination joined TRBV10-3 with TRBJ1-2, with no reliable assignment of the D segment. The TCR comes from a woman under 30 in good health. The nucleotides are TGTGCCATCAGCCCAGGATGGAATAACTATGGCTACACCTTC. This gives the protein CAISPGWNNYGYTF.